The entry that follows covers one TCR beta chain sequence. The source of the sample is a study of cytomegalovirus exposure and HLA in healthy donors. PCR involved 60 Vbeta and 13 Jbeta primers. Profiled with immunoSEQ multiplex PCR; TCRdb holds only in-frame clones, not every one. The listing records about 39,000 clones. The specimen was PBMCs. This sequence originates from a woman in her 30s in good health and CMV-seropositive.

Here the CDR3 reads CASTDDRVDEKLFF. The CDR3 DNA sequence: TGTGCCAGCACTGATGACAGGGTAGATGAAAAACTGTTTTTT. The V and J genes are TRBV6-1 and TRBJ1-4, with TRBD1 matching over 7 bases. V was pared by 7 bases and J by 6 bases, with 8 bases of the junction left unmatched. The CDR3 covers 14 residues. Germline V gene sequence: CDR1 MNHNS, CDR2 SASEGT.